What follows are 4 T cell receptor beta chains derived from one specimen sequenced in a study of blood T cell repertoires in COVID-19. Measured with immunoSEQ multiplex PCR; TCRdb has only the in-frame clones, and not every one. The data show about 62,000 clones, just over 85% seen once. Sequencing input: peripheral blood. These receptors originate from a woman of 80 years or more with acute or convalescent COVID-19.

CDR3 in DNA: TGTGCCAGCTCACCACCCGGGGGGCGCTGGGAGCAGTACTTC. Its translation is CASSPPGGRWEQYF. The chain employs TRBV18 and TRBJ2-7, with D perhaps matching TRBD2 (7 bases). Looked up from germline, CDR1 is KGHSH and CDR2 is LQKENI. V lost 0 bases, J lost 7 bases, and 13 bases lay in between. This CDR3 comprises 14 residues.

V is TRBV6-5 and J is TRBJ1-1, with 10 bases identical to TRBD1. With V trimmed by 6 bases and J by 0 bases, 4 bases remained unmatched. The CDR3 has 15 residues. Germline lookup yields CDR1 MNHEY and CDR2 SVGAGI. This chain's CDR3 is CASRGGQGVNTEAFF. For the CDR3, the DNA is TGTGCCAGCAGGGGCGGACAGGGGGTGAACACTGAAGCTTTCTTT.

The genes are TRBV7-2 and TRBJ2-3; D unresolved. Germline assignment: CDR1 SGHTA and CDR2 FQGNSA. CDR3 length: 15 amino acids. The V gene lost 1 base and the J gene lost 1 base, with 9 bases spanning the gap. The CDR3 DNA is TGTGCCAGCAGCTTAGGAGGATACCGCACAGATACGCAGTATTTT. Its translation: CASSLGGYRTDTQYF. Full variable domain (missing parts from reference TRBV7-2 and TRBJ2-3): GAGVSQSPSNKVTEKGKDVELRCDPISGHTALYWYRQSLGQGLEFLIYFQGNSAPDKSGLPSDRFSAERTGGSVSTLTIQRTQQEDSAVYLCASSLGGYRTDTQYFGPGTRLTVL.

V gene TRBV15 combines with J gene TRBJ2-6; 8 nucleotides agree with TRBD1. Germline V gene lookup returns CDR1 LNHNV and CDR2 YYDKDF (reference sequence). Trimming cost V 1 base and J 2 bases; bases outside gene matches: 1. The CDR3 is 16 residues long. The CDR3 nucleotides are TGTGCCACCAGCAGAGGGACAGGGCCTGGGGCCAACGTCCTGACTTTC. This sequence encodes CATSRGTGPGANVLTF. The full variable domain, in which reference TRBV15 and TRBJ2-6 provide the parts outside the CDR3, is DAMVIQNPRYQVTQFGKPVTLSCSQTLNHNVMYWYQQKSSQAPKLLFHYYDKDFNNEADTPDNFQSRRPNTSFCFLDIRSPGLGDTAMYLCATSRGTGPGANVLTFGAGSRLTVL.